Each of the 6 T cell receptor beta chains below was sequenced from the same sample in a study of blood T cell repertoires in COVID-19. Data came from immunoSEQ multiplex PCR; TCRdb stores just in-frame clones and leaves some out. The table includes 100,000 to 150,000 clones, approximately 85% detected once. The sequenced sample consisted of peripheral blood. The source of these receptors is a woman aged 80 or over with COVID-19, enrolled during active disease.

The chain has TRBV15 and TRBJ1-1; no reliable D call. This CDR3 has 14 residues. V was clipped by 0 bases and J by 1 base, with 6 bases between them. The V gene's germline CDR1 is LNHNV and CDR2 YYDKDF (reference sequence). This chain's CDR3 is CATSRENRNTEAFF. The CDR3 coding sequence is TGTGCCACCAGCAGAGAGAACAGGAACACTGAAGCTTTCTTT.

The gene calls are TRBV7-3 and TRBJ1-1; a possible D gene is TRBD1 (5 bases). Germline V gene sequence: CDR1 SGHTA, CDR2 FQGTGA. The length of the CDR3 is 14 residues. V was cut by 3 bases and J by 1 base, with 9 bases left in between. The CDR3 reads CASSLAGPNTEAFF. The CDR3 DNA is TGTGCCAGCAGCTTGGCAGGGCCGAACACTGAAGCTTTCTTT.

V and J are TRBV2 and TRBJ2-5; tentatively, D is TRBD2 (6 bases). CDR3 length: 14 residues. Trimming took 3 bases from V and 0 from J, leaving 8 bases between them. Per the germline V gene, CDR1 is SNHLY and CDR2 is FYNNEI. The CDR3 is CASSEPSDQETQYF. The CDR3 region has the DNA TGTGCCAGCAGTGAGCCTAGCGACCAAGAGACCCAGTACTTC.

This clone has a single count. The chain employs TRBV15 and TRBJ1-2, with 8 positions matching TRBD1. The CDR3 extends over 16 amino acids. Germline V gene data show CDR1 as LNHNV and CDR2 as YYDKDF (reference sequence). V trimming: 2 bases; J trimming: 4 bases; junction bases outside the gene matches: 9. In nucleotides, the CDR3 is TGTGCCACCAGCAGAAATTCCGGGACAGGCCTCTATGGCTACACCTTC. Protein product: CATSRNSGTGLYGYTF.

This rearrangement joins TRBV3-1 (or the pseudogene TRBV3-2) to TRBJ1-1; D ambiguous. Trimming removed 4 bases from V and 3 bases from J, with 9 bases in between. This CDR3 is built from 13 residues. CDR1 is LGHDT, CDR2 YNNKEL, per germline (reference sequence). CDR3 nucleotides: TGTGCCAGCAGCCCCCGGTCGGACACTGAAGCTTTCTTT. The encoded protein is CASSPRSDTEAFF.

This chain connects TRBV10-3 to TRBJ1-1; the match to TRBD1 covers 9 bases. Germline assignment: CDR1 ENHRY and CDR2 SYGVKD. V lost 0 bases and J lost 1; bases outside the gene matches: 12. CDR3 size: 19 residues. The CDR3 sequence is CAISESTLRTGEGNTEAFF. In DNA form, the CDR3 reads TGTGCCATCAGTGAGTCGACTCTTAGGACAGGGGAGGGGAACACTGAAGCTTTCTTT.